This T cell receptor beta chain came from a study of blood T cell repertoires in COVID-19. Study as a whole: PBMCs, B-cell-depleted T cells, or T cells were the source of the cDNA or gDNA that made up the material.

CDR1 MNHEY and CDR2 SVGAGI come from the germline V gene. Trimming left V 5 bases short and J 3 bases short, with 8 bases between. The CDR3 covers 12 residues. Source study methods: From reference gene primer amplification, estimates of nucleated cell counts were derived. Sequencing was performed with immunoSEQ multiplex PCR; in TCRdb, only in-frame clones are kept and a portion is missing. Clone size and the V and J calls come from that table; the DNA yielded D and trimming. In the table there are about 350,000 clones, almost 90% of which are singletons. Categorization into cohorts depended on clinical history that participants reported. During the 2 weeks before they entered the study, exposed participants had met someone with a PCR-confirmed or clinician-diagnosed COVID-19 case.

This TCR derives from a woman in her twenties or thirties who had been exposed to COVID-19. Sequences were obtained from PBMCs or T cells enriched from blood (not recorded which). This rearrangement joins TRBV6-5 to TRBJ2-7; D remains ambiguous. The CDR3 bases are TGTGCCAGCAGTAGCCCCCACTACGAGCAGTACTTC. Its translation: CASSSPHYEQYF.